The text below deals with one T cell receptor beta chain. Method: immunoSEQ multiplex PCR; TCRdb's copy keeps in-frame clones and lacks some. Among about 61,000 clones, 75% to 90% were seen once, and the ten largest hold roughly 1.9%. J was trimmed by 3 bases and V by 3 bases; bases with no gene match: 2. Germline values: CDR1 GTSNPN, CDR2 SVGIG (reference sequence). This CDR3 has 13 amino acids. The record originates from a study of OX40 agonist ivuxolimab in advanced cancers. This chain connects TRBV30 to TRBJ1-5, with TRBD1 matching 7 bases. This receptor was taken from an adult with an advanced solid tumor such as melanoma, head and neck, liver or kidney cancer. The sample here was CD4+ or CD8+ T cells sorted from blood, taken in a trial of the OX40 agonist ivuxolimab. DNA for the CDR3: TGTGCCTGGAGCGGGACAGCCAATCAGCCCCAGCATTTT. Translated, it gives CAWSGTANQPQHF.